This TCR beta chain was documented in a study of cytomegalovirus exposure and HLA in healthy donors. The CDR3 sequence is 13 residues long. The germline V gene encodes CDR1 SEHNR and CDR2 FQNEAQ (reference sequence). V shed 2 bases and J shed 8 bases, with 12 bases lying between them. Study outcomes and limitations: The study listed roughly 160 cytomegalovirus-associated TCR beta chains. According to a later analysis, TCR clusters from the first cohort tended to co-occur in the 120 or so validation repertoires.

The table came from immunoSEQ multiplex PCR; TCRdb's copy has only in-frame clones and leaves some out. The sample lists some 130,000 clones; 89% were seen once. With regard to this clone: Its antigen is unidentified.

What was sequenced was PBMCs. The clonotype originates from a young woman in good health and CMV-seronegative. The chain couples TRBV7-9 to TRBJ1-2; D not resolved. CDR3: CASSLSGPSGYTF. The CDR3 DNA reads as TGTGCCAGCAGCTTATCTGGGCCGAGCGGCTACACCTTC.